The 17 T cell receptor beta chains below were found in one sample sequenced in a study of cytomegalovirus exposure and HLA in healthy donors. 60 Vbeta and 13 Jbeta primers were used in PCR. Only in-frame clones appear in the TCRdb table, and some are missing; sequencing was by immunoSEQ multiplex PCR. The repertoire includes 150,000 to 200,000 clones, roughly 79% of them detected once, and roughly 7.4% sits in the top ten. The specimen was PBMCs. The receptors come from a male donor in good health and CMV-seropositive.

The genes are TRBV10-3 and TRBJ2-1; TRBD1 agrees at 7 bases. V shed 10 bases, J shed 3 bases, and the junction held 6 bases outside the gene matches. Germline assignment: CDR1 ENHRY and CDR2 SYGVKD. This CDR3 comprises 13 residues. CDR3 sequence reads: CATTGFLYNEQFF. The CDR3 coding sequence is TGTGCCACGACAGGGTTTCTCTACAATGAGCAGTTCTTC.

The chain employs TRBV7-3 and TRBJ2-6, with unresolved D. V was clipped by 5 bases and J by 3 bases, with 17 bases between them. The V gene's germline CDR1 is SGHTA and CDR2 FQGTGA. This CDR3 spans 17 amino acids. In nucleotides, the CDR3 is TGTGCCAGCAGCCCACGCTCCGTAGCTTTTGGGGCCAACGTCCTGACTTTC. Translating it yields CASSPRSVAFGANVLTF. Variable domain in full (rest from reference TRBV7-3 and TRBJ2-6): GAGVSQTPSNKVTEKGKYVELRCDPISGHTALYWYRQSLGQGPEFLIYFQGTGAADDSGLPNDRFFAVRPEGSVSTLKIQRTERGDSAVYLCASSPRSVAFGANVLTFGAGSRLTVL.

The chain combines TRBV7-3 with TRBJ2-1; 8 nucleotides match TRBD2. The trim removed 1 base at V and 10 bases at J, leaving 15 bases unmatched. The germline V gene has CDR1 SGHTA and CDR2 FQGTGA. The CDR3 consists of 17 residues. For the CDR3, the DNA is TGTGCCAGCAGCTTAAGTACCCTTCGGGGGGGCCTTGGCGAGCAGTTCTTC. This codes for CASSLSTLRGGLGEQFF.

In this sample, this clone turned up a few times. The likely explanation is a read error, given a far larger clone one base away. The V gene is TRBV11-1, the J gene TRBJ2-1; 11 bases line up with TRBD2. CDR3 size: 16 residues. From germline, CDR1 is SGHAT and CDR2 FQDESV (reference sequence). The junction had 7 bases not matched to a gene; V was cut back by 5 bases and J by 4 bases. The CDR3 DNA reads TGTGCCAGCAGCCATTTAGCGGGGGGGGGATACAATGAGCAGTTCTTC. It translates to CASSHLAGGGYNEQFF. Full variable domain (missing parts from reference TRBV11-1 and TRBJ2-1): EAEVAQSPRYKITEKSQAVAFWCDPISGHATLYWYRQILGQGPELLVQFQDESVVDDSQLPKDRFSAERLKGVDSTLKIQPAELGDSAMYLCASSHLAGGGYNEQFFGPGTRLTVL.

CDR3 bases: TGTGCCAGCAGTTCAGACAGGGGTAGCAATCAGCCCCAGCATTTT. It specifies CASSSDRGSNQPQHF. The J gene is TRBJ1-5, the V gene TRBV6-5; 8 bases align to TRBD1. The CDR3 loop spans 15 amino acids. Germline CDR1 reads MNHEY; CDR2 reads SVGAGI. V gave up 4 bases and J gave up 0 bases; unmatched junction bases: 2.

The chain recombines TRBV30 with TRBJ2-7, with 7 bases lining up with TRBD2. The CDR3 runs to 15 residues. Germline V gene sequence: CDR1 GTSNPN, CDR2 SVGIG (reference sequence). With 0 bases clipped from V and 0 bases from J, the junction kept 5 bases outside the gene matches. This CDR3 is CAWSVGGGISYEQYF. As DNA, the CDR3 is TGTGCCTGGAGTGTGGGGGGGGGTATCTCCTACGAGCAGTACTTC.

The chain combines TRBV5-1 with TRBJ2-1; 9 bases are a match to TRBD2. CDR1 SGHRS and CDR2 YFSETQ come from the germline V gene. The CDR3 length is 15 residues. V lost 0 bases and J lost 7; bases outside the gene matches: 5. This chain's CDR3 is CASSLELAGANEQFF. CDR3 in DNA: TGCGCCAGCAGCTTGGAGTTAGCGGGGGCAAATGAGCAGTTCTTC.

This chain connects TRBV28 to TRBJ1-1, with TRBD1 matching 9 bases. The J segment lost 0 bases and the V segment lost 8 bases, leaving 7 bases of the junction unmatched. Germline CDR1 reads MDHEN; CDR2 reads SYDVKM. The CDR3 runs 15 residues. The CDR3 here is CASGQGPYLNTEAFF. The CDR3 bases are TGTGCCAGCGGACAGGGGCCCTACCTGAACACTGAAGCTTTCTTT.

Notes on this clone: The same CDR3 can be traced to other DNA sequences in this sample. This chain connects TRBV19 to TRBJ2-5, with TRBD2 matching over 10 bases. V lost 4 bases to trimming and J lost 1 base; unmatched junction nucleotides: 3. CDR1 LNHDA and CDR2 SQIVND come from the germline V gene (reference sequence). This CDR3 contains 15 residues. The CDR3 region is CASSTGLAAQETQYF. The CDR3 nucleotides read TGTGCCAGTAGTACCGGACTAGCGGCCCAAGAGACCCAGTACTTC.

Comments on this clone: This sample also contains other DNA sequences that code for the same CDR3. The J gene is TRBJ1-6, the V gene TRBV9; 7 bases map to TRBD1. The CDR3 has 14 residues. Germline V CDR1 and CDR2: SGDLS, YYNGEE. J gave up 8 bases and V 0 bases, and 2 bases lay outside the gene matches. CDR3 DNA sequence: TGTGCCAGCAGCGTAGGGGACAGCCATTCACCCCTCCACTTT. The encoded protein is CASSVGDSHSPLHF.

The gene calls are TRBV15 and TRBJ1-6, with 10 bases matching TRBD1. CDR3 length equals 20 residues. Germline-derived CDR1 and CDR2 are LNHNV and YYDKDF (reference sequence). After removal of 8 bases from V and 4 bases from J, the junction contained 20 bases not matched to a gene. CDR3 amino acids: CATRKGQGQGHKLYNSPLHF. The CDR3 region has the DNA TGTGCCACCCGCAAAGGCCAGGGACAGGGGCATAAACTTTATAATTCACCCCTCCACTTT.

This rearrangement joins TRBV6-1 to TRBJ2-7, with a possible D match to TRBD2 (5 bases). V was clipped by 5 bases and J by 5 bases, with 19 bases between them. CDR3 size: 15 residues. Germline V CDR1 and CDR2: MNHNS, SASEGT. CDR3 sequence reads: CASSTATSASHEQYF. The CDR3 region has the DNA TGTGCCAGCAGTACGGCGACCAGTGCTAGCCACGAGCAGTACTTC.

The chain recombines TRBV30 with TRBJ2-7; TRBD1 matches at 7 bases. Losses at the gene ends were 5 bases for V and 3 bases for J; bases not matched to a gene: 10. The CDR3 consists of 14 residues. CDR1 is GTSNPN and CDR2 is SVGIG in the germline V gene (reference sequence). CDR3 sequence reads: CAWSRDSGFYEQYF. CDR3 DNA: TGTGCCTGGTCCCGGGACAGTGGGTTCTACGAGCAGTACTTC.

V gene TRBV13 combines with J gene TRBJ1-2; 10 nucleotides match TRBD1. Per the germline V gene, CDR1 is PRHDT and CDR2 is FYEKMQ (reference sequence). J gave up 6 bases and V 0 bases, and 4 bases lay outside the gene matches. The CDR3 is 15 residues long. The CDR3 sequence: CASSLGTGGAHGYTF. Written as DNA, the CDR3 is TGTGCCAGCAGCTTAGGGACAGGGGGCGCTCATGGCTACACCTTC.

The chain carries TRBV9 and TRBJ2-1; TRBD2 aligns across 7 bases. Trimming took 3 bases from V and 1 from J; bases not matched to a gene: 4. There are 15 residues in the CDR3. Germline CDR1 is SGDLS and CDR2 is YYNGEE. The CDR3 DNA reads as TGTGCCAGCAGCGAACGGGGGGTATCCTACAATGAGCAGTTCTTC. Its translation is CASSERGVSYNEQFF.

This clone was observed a single time. A junction end diverges from the germline sequence, so it may reflect a read error. Distinct nucleotide sequences in the sample also encode this CDR3. V usage is TRBV28 and J usage is TRBJ1-5; possible D gene TRBD1, 6 bases. This CDR3 region has 14 residues. Germline loops: CDR1 MDHEN, CDR2 SYDVKM. The CDR3 region has the DNA TGTGCTAGCAGGGATGGGGGGGAGGGGGGGCCCCAGCATTTT. Its translation: CASRDGGEGGPQHF.

In nucleotides, the CDR3 is TGTGCCAGCAGCTTAACGTCTGGCCTAGGGGTCGAGCAGTACTTC. Amino acids: CASSLTSGLGVEQYF. The rearrangement links TRBV7-3 to TRBJ2-7; tentatively, D is TRBD1 (5 bases). V shed 0 bases and J shed 6 bases, with 15 bases lying between them. CDR1 SGHTA and CDR2 FQGTGA come from the germline V gene. The CDR3 runs to 15 residues.